This T cell receptor (beta chain) was identified in a study of PD-1 blockade in classical Hodgkin lymphoma. General study results and limits: When set against healthy donors, newly diagnosed patients were reported to show lower baseline TCR diversity.

The time point: newly diagnosed, previously untreated cHL patient sample. CD4+ T cells were purified from thawed PBMCs by magnetic negative selection. Newly diagnosed, untreated classical Hodgkin lymphoma PBMCs served as comparison. The germline CDR1 and CDR2 sequences are KGHSH and LQKENI. The CDR3 spans 16 residues. Deletions cut 5 bases from V and 1 base from J, with 17 bases between. TCRdb keeps only in-frame clones here, not all; method: immunoSEQ multiplex PCR. The table has fewer than 20,000 clones, about four fifths seen once. A word on this clone: Its specificity is not known.

The clonotype was recovered from a human donor with classical Hodgkin lymphoma. Sequencing was done on a sample of CD4+ T cells from blood. This chain uses TRBV18 with TRBJ1-2; the D gene is possibly TRBD1 (6 bases). CDR3 protein: CASSAFQGILNYGYTF. Written as DNA, the CDR3 is TGTGCCAGCTCAGCCTTTCAGGGGATTCTTAACTATGGCTACACCTTC.